Below are 26 T cell receptor beta chains sequenced from a single sample in a study of T cell repertoires in cytomegalovirus infection. Which antigens these TCRs recognize remains unknown. TCRdb re-called the reads through MiXCR, storing one row per CDR3 protein. The table includes just over 450,000 distinct CDR3 sequences, 40% to 50% detected once. The starting material was cultured PBMCs, obtained from culture after CMV antigen stimulation. The receptor set was obtained from a human donor in good health (CMV status not recorded). Some clones in this sample may be carry-over from other donors' samples.

This clonotype came up a few times. The rearrangement joins TRBV19 to TRBJ2-1; D unclear. This CDR3 has 13 residues. Trimming shortened V by 4 bases and J by 1 base, and 5 bases separated the two germline ends. Germline CDR1 reads LNHDA; CDR2 reads SQIVND (reference sequence). As DNA, the CDR3 is TGTGCCAGTAGTAAGAATTCCTACAATGAGCAGTTCTTC. It specifies CASSKNSYNEQFF.

V is TRBV7-6 and J is TRBJ1-2; D not certain. From germline, CDR1 is SGHVS and CDR2 FNYEAQ. Trimming removed 2 bases at V and 5 bases at J, with 12 bases between. This CDR3 has 14 amino acids. The CDR3: CASSLPGRGYGYTF. The CDR3 DNA reads TGTGCCAGCAGCTTACCGGGTAGAGGGTATGGCTACACCTTC.

This clonotype was recorded many times. The chain carries TRBV7-2 and TRBJ1-1; TRBD1 aligns across 9 bases. From germline, CDR1 is SGHTA and CDR2 FQGNSA. The trim removed 5 bases at V and 1 base at J, leaving 5 bases unmatched. The CDR3 sequence is 15 residues long. The CDR3 protein is CASSLQTGGNTEAFF. As DNA, the CDR3 is TGTGCCAGCAGCCTCCAGACAGGGGGGAACACTGAAGCTTTCTTT.

The CDR3 DNA reads TGTGCCAGCAGTCTGCCCACCGACTACGAGCAGTACTTC. This sequence encodes CASSLPTDYEQYF. The J gene is TRBJ2-7, the V gene TRBV7-8; no reliable D call. The CDR3 extends over 13 amino acids. Trimming pared 6 bases from V and 3 bases from J, leaving 12 bases between. Germline V CDR1 and CDR2: SGHVS, FQNEAQ.

The chain joins TRBV12-3 or TRBV12-4 to TRBJ1-1; a possible D gene is TRBD1 (6 bases). Between the trimmed V and J ends, which lost 5 bases and 3 bases, there was a span of 7 bases. The CDR3 contains 12 residues. Written as DNA, the CDR3 is TGTGCCAGCAGTACAGGGTACACTGAAGCTTTCTTT. The encoded protein is CASSTGYTEAFF.

The V gene is TRBV18, the J gene TRBJ2-5, with D tentatively TRBD1 (5 bases). V gave up 2 bases and J gave up 5 bases, with 12 bases separating them. The CDR3 covers 14 residues. Germline-derived CDR1 and CDR2 are KGHSH and LQKENI. CDR3 DNA: TGTGCCAGCTCACCATCGCAGGGTATCGAGACCCAGTACTTC. Its protein product is CASSPSQGIETQYF.

The V and J genes are TRBV6-2 or TRBV6-3 and TRBJ2-2; weak D call: TRBD2 (5 bases). From germline, CDR1 is MNHEY and CDR2 SVGEGT. The CDR3 is 15 residues long. Trimming pared 6 bases from V and 2 bases from J, leaving 13 bases between. The CDR3 protein is CASREDPINTGELFF. Here the CDR3 DNA reads TGTGCCAGCAGGGAGGACCCGATTAACACCGGGGAGCTGTTTTTT.

This clonotype was counted a few times. This chain joins TRBV29-1 and TRBJ1-2; D gene unclear. The germline V gene has CDR1 SQVTM and CDR2 ANQGSEA. This CDR3 spans 12 amino acids. V lost 6 bases and J lost 3, with 11 bases in between. CDR3 DNA sequence: TGCAGCGTCCCCGAGGCCGACTATGGCTACACCTTC. It specifies CSVPEADYGYTF.

In its sample, this clonotype was seen a few times. This chain links TRBV18 with TRBJ2-3; D might be TRBD2 (6 bases). The germline V gene encodes CDR1 KGHSH and CDR2 LQKENI. The CDR3 sequence is 15 residues long. With 3 bases removed from V and 2 bases from J, the gap between germline ends came to 12 bases. CDR3 in amino acids: CASSPSSGITDTQYF. In DNA form, the CDR3 reads TGTGCCAGCTCACCTAGTAGCGGCATCACAGATACGCAGTATTTT.

This clonotype appeared once. The chain has TRBV7-2 and TRBJ2-1; 8 bases map to TRBD2. V lost 2 bases to trimming and J lost 14 bases; unmatched junction nucleotides: 5. The CDR3 is 12 amino acids. The germline V gene encodes CDR1 SGHTA and CDR2 FQGNSA. CDR3 sequence: CASSLIAGLEFF. In DNA form, the CDR3 reads TGTGCCAGCAGCTTAATAGCGGGGTTAGAGTTCTTC.

Only a few counts were recorded for this clonotype. The genes are TRBV27 and TRBJ2-7; 7 nucleotides align to TRBD2. Germline CDR1 is MNHEY and CDR2 is SMNVEV (reference sequence). V dropped 7 bases and J dropped 4; count of bases not matched to a gene: 7. The CDR3 extends over 13 amino acids. Here the CDR3 DNA reads TGTGCCAGCACACCCCGGCGGGGGTACGAGCAGTACTTC. Translating it yields CASTPRRGYEQYF.

The V gene is TRBV3-1, the J gene TRBJ2-7; 13 nucleotides align to TRBD2. J was trimmed by 5 bases and V by 4 bases; bases with no gene match: 8. Germline lookup yields CDR1 LGHDT and CDR2 YNNKEL (reference sequence). This CDR3 contains 16 residues. This CDR3 is CASSPGTSGTLNEQYF. CDR3 in DNA: TGTGCCAGCAGCCCCGGGACTAGCGGGACCCTTAACGAGCAGTACTTC.

The V and J genes are TRBV14 and TRBJ1-6, with D tentatively TRBD1 (5 bases). Trimming pared 8 bases from V and 0 bases from J, leaving 8 bases between. Germline V lookup: CDR1 SGHDN, CDR2 FVKESK. This CDR3 has 14 residues. In DNA, the CDR3 is TGTGCCAGCCGCAGGGCCTCCTATAATTCACCCCTCCACTTT. This sequence encodes CASRRASYNSPLHF.

The chain recombines TRBV12-3 or TRBV12-4 with TRBJ1-2; D uncertain. V lost 3 bases and J 5 bases, leaving 10 bases between the germline ends. This CDR3 spans 13 amino acids. CDR3 bases: TGTGCCAGCAGTTTTCCGGCAGTATATGGCTACACCTTC. Encoded protein: CASSFPAVYGYTF.

The chain employs TRBV2 and TRBJ2-1; D may correspond to TRBD1 or TRBD2 (5 bases each). Germline CDR1 reads SNHLY; CDR2 reads FYNNEI. V dropped 9 bases and J dropped 5 bases, with 11 bases sitting between them. This CDR3 is 12 amino acids long. CDR3 sequence (DNA): TGTGCCAGTCGAGGGGATAACAATGAGCAGTTCTTC. It encodes CASRGDNNEQFF.

This clonotype was recorded a few times. The chain employs TRBV7-9 and TRBJ1-2; D is undetermined. Between the trimmed V and J ends, which lost 4 bases and 8 bases, there was a span of 20 bases. Germline CDR1 reads SEHNR; CDR2 reads FQNEAQ (reference sequence). This CDR3 region has 15 residues. CDR3 protein: CASSSSSLSGEGYTF. CDR3 DNA: TGTGCCAGCAGCTCCTCCAGTTTGAGTGGGGAAGGCTACACCTTC. The whole variable domain, remainder taken from reference TRBV7-9 and TRBJ1-2, is DTGVSQNPRHKITKRGQNVTFRCDPISEHNRLYWYRQTLGQGPEFLTYFQNEAQLEKSRLLSDRFSAERPKGSFSTLEIQRTEQGDSAMYLCASSSSSLSGEGYTFGSGTRLTVV.

The chain combines TRBV3-1 with TRBJ1-4, with D unclear. The CDR3 contains 16 residues. V shed 4 bases and J shed 0 bases, with 12 bases lying between them. CDR1 and CDR2 (germline): LGHDT, YNNKEL (reference sequence). The CDR3: CASSPTEAATNEKLFF. The CDR3 DNA follows: TGTGCCAGCAGCCCTACCGAAGCAGCAACTAATGAAAAACTGTTTTTT.

V is TRBV6-1 and J is TRBJ1-4, with TRBD1 matching over 7 bases. Germline CDR1 is MNHNS and CDR2 is SASEGT. This CDR3 comprises 16 residues. Losses at the gene ends were 7 bases for V and 8 bases for J; bases not matched to a gene: 16. The CDR3 is CASTPLSTGTMEKLFF. CDR3 in DNA: TGTGCCAGCACCCCTCTTTCGACAGGGACTATGGAAAAACTGTTTTTT.

This clonotype was observed a few times. In DNA, the CDR3 is TGTGCCACCAGCAGAGATCCGGGCTACAATGAGCAGTTCTTC. Residues: CATSRDPGYNEQFF. V gene TRBV15 combines with J gene TRBJ2-1; D is unclear. This CDR3 region has 14 residues. Germline CDR1 LNHNV, CDR2 YYDKDF (reference sequence). V gave up 0 bases and J gave up 3 bases, with 6 bases separating them. Full variable domain (missing parts from reference TRBV15 and TRBJ2-1): DAMVIQNPRYQVTQFGKPVTLSCSQTLNHNVMYWYQQKSSQAPKLLFHYYDKDFNNEADTPDNFQSRRPNTSFCFLDIRSPGLGDTAMYLCATSRDPGYNEQFFGPGTRLTVL.

This clonotype was detected a few times. The V call is TRBV7-2, the J call TRBJ2-7; D is unclear. The length of the CDR3 is 12 residues. CDR1 and CDR2 (germline): SGHTA, FQGNSA. V dropped 2 bases and J dropped 7 bases, with 9 bases sitting between them. The CDR3 sequence is CASSLTGWEQYF. The CDR3 nucleotides read TGTGCCAGCAGCTTAACGGGCTGGGAGCAGTACTTC.

This clonotype showed up just a few times. The CDR3 coding sequence is TGCGCCAGCAACTCGGACTGGAGCTCTGGGGCCAACGTCCTGACTTTC. It encodes CASNSDWSSGANVLTF. V gene TRBV4-1 combines with J gene TRBJ2-6; D possibly corresponds to TRBD2 (5 bases). V was trimmed by 7 bases and J by 0 bases, leaving 13 bases between them. In germline, CDR1 is MGHRA, CDR2 YSYEKL. The length of the CDR3 is 16 residues.

In its sample, this clonotype was seen a few times. The V call is TRBV4-1, the J call TRBJ1-2; tentatively, D is TRBD1 (6 bases). Germline assignment: CDR1 MGHRA and CDR2 YSYEKL. This CDR3 contains 16 residues. The ends were cut back, 4 bases at V and 5 bases at J, with 20 bases in the middle. DNA for the CDR3: TGCGCCAGCAGCCTTAAGACAGGATCCACCTTGTATGGCTACACCTTC. Encoded protein: CASSLKTGSTLYGYTF.

V usage is TRBV10-1 and J usage is TRBJ1-1, with a weak D call TRBD1 (6 bases). V lost 0 bases and J 5 bases, leaving 13 bases between the germline ends. The germline gives CDR1 WNHNN, CDR2 SYGVQD (reference sequence). This CDR3 is 15 amino acids long. The CDR3 loop is CASSESSGGWTEAFF. CDR3 coding DNA: TGCGCCAGCAGTGAGTCGTCCGGGGGCTGGACTGAAGCTTTCTTT.

The chain is built from TRBV12-3 or TRBV12-4 and TRBJ2-7; 7 bases line up with TRBD1. V dropped 6 bases and J dropped 2; count of bases not matched to a gene: 7. This CDR3 region has 14 residues. The CDR3 reads CASSPQGWAYEQYF. The CDR3 region has the DNA TGTGCCAGCAGCCCACAGGGGTGGGCCTACGAGCAGTACTTC.

On this clonotype: One end of the junction is discordant with germline, which a read error may explain. The rearrangement joins TRBV28 to TRBJ2-3; TRBD2 is a possible D gene (5 bases). The CDR3 contains 12 residues. Germline V lookup: CDR1 MDHEN, CDR2 SYDVKM. As DNA, the CDR3 is TGTGCCTGCAGTTTACCCGCGGGTTTCGGGTATTTT. Its protein is CACSLPAGFGYF.

The CDR3 sequence is CASSLESGLRDNEQFF. DNA of the CDR3: TGTGCCAGCAGCTTAGAAAGCGGGTTAAGAGACAATGAGCAGTTCTTC. This chain joins TRBV7-6 and TRBJ2-1; the D gene is possibly TRBD2 (6 bases). V lost 1 base and J lost 5, with 15 bases in between. Germline CDR1 and CDR2: SGHVS and FNYEAQ. The CDR3 totals 16 residues.